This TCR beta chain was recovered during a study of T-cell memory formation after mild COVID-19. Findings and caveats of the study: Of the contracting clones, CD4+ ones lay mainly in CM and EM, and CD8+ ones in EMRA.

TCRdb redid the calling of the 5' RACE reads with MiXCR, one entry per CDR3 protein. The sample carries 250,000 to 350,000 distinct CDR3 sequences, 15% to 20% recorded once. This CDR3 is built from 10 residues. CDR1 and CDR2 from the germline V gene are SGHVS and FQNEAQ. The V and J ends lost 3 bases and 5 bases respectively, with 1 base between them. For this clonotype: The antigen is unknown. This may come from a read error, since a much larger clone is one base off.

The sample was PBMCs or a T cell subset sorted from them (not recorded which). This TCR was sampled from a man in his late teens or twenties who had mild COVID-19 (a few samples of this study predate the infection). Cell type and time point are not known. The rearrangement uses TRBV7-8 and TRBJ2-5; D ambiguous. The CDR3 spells CASSFETQYF. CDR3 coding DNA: TGTGCCAGCAGCTTCGAGACCCAGTACTTC.